Shown below are 14 T cell receptor beta chains from a single sample sequenced in a study of OX40 agonist ivuxolimab in advanced cancers. This table comes from immunoSEQ multiplex PCR, and its TCRdb copy is limited to in-frame clones, with some not included. The sample lists 68,000 or so clones; roughly 86% were seen once. Sequencing was performed on CD4+ or CD8+ T cells sorted from blood, taken in a trial of the OX40 agonist ivuxolimab. Receptor source: an adult with an advanced solid tumor such as melanoma, head and neck, liver or kidney cancer.

V gene TRBV20-1 combines with J gene TRBJ2-3; D remains ambiguous. Per the germline V gene, CDR1 is DFQATT and CDR2 is SNEGSKA (reference sequence). The CDR3 contains 10 residues. Between the trimmed V and J ends, which lost 6 bases and 4 bases, there was a span of 5 bases. The CDR3 reads CSAEADTQYF. DNA for the CDR3: TGCAGTGCCGAGGCAGATACGCAGTATTTT.

V is TRBV28 and J is TRBJ2-4, with TRBD2 identical over 11 bases. The CDR3 is made up of 17 amino acids. Per germline, CDR1 MDHEN and CDR2 SYDVKM. Trimming cost V 4 bases and J 5 bases; bases outside gene matches: 10. CDR3 residues: CASSSRSGRAVQNIQYF. The DNA of the CDR3 is TGTGCCAGCAGTTCACGTAGCGGGAGGGCCGTCCAAAACATTCAGTACTTC.

The gene calls are TRBV5-5 and TRBJ2-2, with unresolved D. Deletions cut 1 base from V and 1 base from J, with 11 bases between. Germline V CDR1 and CDR2: SGHKS, YYEKEE (reference sequence). The CDR3 totals 16 residues. Here the CDR3 reads CASSLIPRLNTGELFF. CDR3 bases: TGTGCCAGCAGCTTGATCCCCAGGCTGAACACCGGGGAGCTGTTTTTT.

The chain carries TRBV11-3 and TRBJ2-3; 9 positions agree with TRBD2. CDR1 and CDR2 (germline): SGHNT, YENEEA. The trim removed 4 bases at V and 5 bases at J, leaving 4 bases unmatched. The CDR3 is 14 amino acids. CDR3 in DNA: TGTGCCAGCAGCTCTAGCGGGGCTGGAGATACGCAGTATTTT. This sequence encodes CASSSSGAGDTQYF.

The genes are TRBV2 and TRBJ2-5; tentatively, D is TRBD1 (5 bases). The germline V and J ends were trimmed by 4 bases and 2 bases, with 11 bases remaining between them. Germline values: CDR1 SNHLY, CDR2 FYNNEI. The CDR3 is made up of 14 amino acids. CDR3 loop: CASSGGRQQETQYF. The CDR3 nucleotides read TGTGCCAGCAGTGGGGGTAGACAGCAAGAGACCCAGTACTTC. Full variable domain (missing parts from reference TRBV2 and TRBJ2-5): EPEVTQTPSHQVTQMGQEVILRCVPISNHLYFYWYRQILGQKVEFLVSFYNNEISEKSEIFDDQFSVERPDGSNFTLKIRSTKLEDSAMYFCASSGGRQQETQYFGPGTRLLVL.

The chain is built from TRBV2 and TRBJ2-3, with 7 bases lining up with TRBD2. The V and J ends lost 8 bases and 8 bases, in that order; junction bases with no gene match: 10. Per germline, CDR1 SNHLY and CDR2 FYNNEI. CDR3 size: 13 residues. CDR3 nucleotide sequence: TGTGCCAGCGCCGCGGGAGAGGTTGGTACGCAGTATTTT. It is translated as CASAAGEVGTQYF.

The gene calls are TRBV7-9 and TRBJ2-2; 7 nucleotides match TRBD1. After removal of 6 bases from V and 5 bases from J, the junction contained 9 bases not matched to a gene. Germline CDR1 reads SEHNR; CDR2 reads FQNEAQ (reference sequence). The CDR3 loop spans 15 amino acids. The CDR3 DNA is TGTGCCAGCAGGGTGACGACAGGGAAGACCGGGGAGCTGTTTTTT. Amino acids: CASRVTTGKTGELFF.

The V gene is TRBV5-6, the J gene TRBJ2-5; the D is unclear. V lost 0 bases, J lost 7 bases, and 13 bases lay in between. The CDR3 spans 14 residues. Germline assignment: CDR1 SGHDT and CDR2 YYEEEE. Here the CDR3 reads CASSLGVSGGTQYF. Written as DNA, the CDR3 is TGTGCCAGCAGCTTGGGGGTATCCGGTGGGACCCAGTACTTC.

In DNA form, the CDR3 reads TGTGCCAGCAGTGAAATGGGGGACCCTAAAGAGACCCAGTACTTC. Protein: CASSEMGDPKETQYF. This chain joins TRBV6-1 and TRBJ2-5; D may match TRBD1 or TRBD2 (5 bases each). Germline V CDR1 and CDR2: MNHNS, SASEGT. The V and J ends lost 2 bases and 3 bases respectively, with 13 bases between them. This CDR3 comprises 15 residues.

The V gene is TRBV5-1, the J gene TRBJ2-5; the D gene is possibly TRBD1 (7 bases). The CDR3 totals 15 residues. CDR1 is SGHRS and CDR2 is YFSETQ in the germline V gene. Between the trimmed V and J ends, which lost 3 bases and 5 bases, there was a span of 17 bases. This CDR3 reads CASSSDRDWRETQYF. In DNA form, the CDR3 reads TGCGCCAGCAGCTCCGACAGGGACTGGAGGGAGACCCAGTACTTC.

V is TRBV7-2 and J is TRBJ2-1; possibly TRBD1 for D (6 bases). The germline V gene has CDR1 SGHTA and CDR2 FQGNSA. Trimming took 7 bases from V and 8 from J, leaving 24 bases between them. The CDR3 has 16 amino acids. The CDR3 nucleotides read TGTGCCAGCAACCGGGACACCTCACCTTTCGGAGATGAGCAGTTCTTC. It codes for CASNRDTSPFGDEQFF.

The chain recombines TRBV10-3 with TRBJ2-1, with 7 nucleotides matching TRBD2. V was clipped by 10 bases and J by 5 bases; unmatched bases: 8. Germline-derived CDR1 and CDR2 are ENHRY and SYGVKD. There are 13 residues in the CDR3. DNA for the CDR3: TGTGCCACGCGGGGAGGGACTGACAATGAGCAGTTCTTC. This encodes CATRGGTDNEQFF.

The genes are TRBV19 and TRBJ1-6; D is undetermined. Trimming took off 3 bases at V and 7 bases at J, with 10 bases between the two ends. The CDR3 sequence is 14 residues long. Germline lookup yields CDR1 LNHDA and CDR2 SQIVND (reference sequence). As DNA, the CDR3 is TGTGCCAGTAGTATGGTCGGCAACAATTCACCCCTCCACTTT. It yields the protein CASSMVGNNSPLHF.

This rearrangement joins TRBV25-1 to TRBJ1-2; 8 bases are shared with TRBD1. Germline CDR1 MGHDK, CDR2 SYGVNS. Trimming at V came to 3 bases and at J to 3 bases, leaving 6 bases not matched to a gene. The length of the CDR3 is 15 residues. In nucleotides, the CDR3 is TGTGCCAGCAGTGATGCCGGACAGGGTGACTATGGCTACACCTTC. Translated: CASSDAGQGDYGYTF.